This entry lists 21 T cell receptor beta chains sequenced from one sample in a study of shared clonotypes between healthy human individuals. Assay: immunoSEQ multiplex PCR; the TCRdb copy retains only in-frame clones and omits some. The sample gives 2 million to 2.5 million clones, over 85% of which show up once; roughly 0.36% is in the top ten. Sequenced: naive CD4+ T cells from PBMCs. Subset reported: CD45RA+ positively selected. The receptor source for this set is a man between 18 and 29 years old in good health. Some clones in this sample may be carry-over from other donors' samples.

This clone was detected once. The chain joins TRBV25-1 to TRBJ1-2; D is uncertain. The CDR3 consists of 13 residues. Germline V CDR1 and CDR2: MGHDK, SYGVNS. Trimming removed 3 bases at V and 6 bases at J, with 11 bases between. The CDR3, as DNA: TGTGCCAGCAGTGAGCAACAAGTAGATGGCTACACCTTC. It yields the protein CASSEQQVDGYTF.

The V and J genes are TRBV5-4 and TRBJ1-4, with TRBD1 matching 10 bases. Germline CDR1 SGHNT, CDR2 YYREEE (reference sequence). The CDR3 runs 17 residues. V shed 4 bases and J 6 bases; nucleotides not matched to a gene: 12. CDR3: CASSDLPPGTGDEKLFF. CDR3 sequence (DNA): TGTGCCAGCAGCGATTTACCTCCCGGGACAGGGGATGAAAAACTGTTTTTT. Combining the CDR3 with reference TRBV5-4 and TRBJ1-4 gives the whole variable domain ETGVTQSPTHLIKTRGQQVTLRCSSQSGHNTVSWYQQALGQGPQFIFQYYREEENGRGNFPPRFSGLQFPNYSSELNVNALELDDSALYLCASSDLPPGTGDEKLFFGSGTQLSVL.

Points on this clone: The same CDR3 also results from other DNA sequences found in this sample. The chain is built from TRBV5-1 and TRBJ2-7; D may be TRBD1 (5 bases). Trimming took 0 bases from V and 2 from J, leaving 9 bases between them. Germline CDR1 and CDR2: SGHRS and YFSETQ. The CDR3 contains 14 residues. The CDR3 DNA follows: TGCGCCAGCAGCTTGGAGCAGGGAACCTACGAGCAGTACTTC. Residues: CASSLEQGTYEQYF.

The chain's CDR3 is CASSYSGSGTGELFF. The CDR3 DNA is TGCGCCAGCAGCTACAGCGGCAGTGGGACCGGGGAGCTGTTTTTT. The chain links TRBV5-1 to TRBJ2-2; possible D gene TRBD2, 5 bases. This CDR3 contains 15 residues. Trimming shortened V by 3 bases and J by 5 bases, and 14 bases separated the two germline ends. Germline V gene sequence: CDR1 SGHRS, CDR2 YFSETQ.

The J gene is TRBJ1-1, the V gene TRBV5-1; D might be TRBD1 (6 bases). V lost 4 bases to trimming and J lost 1 base, with 17 bases between them. The CDR3 is 16 residues long. Germline lookup yields CDR1 SGHRS and CDR2 YFSETQ. The CDR3 here is CASSIQGSGRNTEAFF. The CDR3 DNA reads TGCGCCAGCAGCATACAGGGATCAGGAAGGAACACTGAAGCTTTCTTT.

This clone occurred a few times. This chain uses TRBV2 with TRBJ1-5, with D tentatively TRBD1 (6 bases). Germline CDR1 and CDR2: SNHLY and FYNNEI. Trimming cost V 8 bases and J 6 bases, with 14 bases left between them. The CDR3 has 13 residues. The DNA for the CDR3 is TGTGCCAGCGGAATGGGGGGGCCTCAGCCCCAGCATTTT. Its translation: CASGMGGPQPQHF.

The chain couples TRBV2 to TRBJ2-7; maybe TRBD1 (6 bases). Germline CDR1 and CDR2: SNHLY and FYNNEI. The CDR3 loop spans 15 amino acids. The ends were cut back, 6 bases at V and 5 bases at J, with 20 bases in the middle. CDR3 loop: CASRVGQSFSDEQYF. In nucleotides, the CDR3 is TGTGCCAGCAGGGTCGGACAGAGCTTTTCCGACGAGCAGTACTTC.

The chain combines TRBV15 with TRBJ1-2; D is unresolved. Germline V gene data show CDR1 as LNHNV and CDR2 as YYDKDF (reference sequence). Trimming stripped 0 bases from V and 3 bases from J, with 14 bases between. CDR3 length: 16 residues. This CDR3 is CATSRDLPRWDYGYTF. The CDR3 DNA is TGTGCCACCAGCAGAGATCTTCCCAGGTGGGACTATGGCTACACCTTC. Variable domain in full (rest from reference TRBV15 and TRBJ1-2): DAMVIQNPRYQVTQFGKPVTLSCSQTLNHNVMYWYQQKSSQAPKLLFHYYDKDFNNEADTPDNFQSRRPNTSFCFLDIRSPGLGDTAMYLCATSRDLPRWDYGYTFGSGTRLTVV.

V gene TRBV9 combines with J gene TRBJ2-7; 14 bases line up with TRBD2. Germline V lookup: CDR1 SGDLS, CDR2 YYNGEE. The junction had 13 bases not matched to a gene; V was cut back by 2 bases and J by 6 bases. This CDR3 spans 18 amino acids. CDR3 residues: CASSVGSGTSGSQGEQYF. As DNA, the CDR3 is TGTGCCAGCAGCGTGGGGTCAGGGACTAGCGGGAGTCAAGGCGAGCAGTACTTC.

The CDR3 here is CASSLGGRTDTQYF. In DNA form, the CDR3 reads TGTGCCAGCAGCTTAGGGGGCCGCACAGATACGCAGTATTTT. The chain couples TRBV7-6 to TRBJ2-3, with TRBD1 as a possible D gene (5 bases). V was clipped by 1 base and J by 1 base, with 6 bases between them. This CDR3 has 14 residues. Germline V lookup: CDR1 SGHVS, CDR2 FNYEAQ.

In regard to this clone: Other DNA sequences in this specimen translate into the identical CDR3. V usage is TRBV5-1 and J usage is TRBJ2-1; 9 bases are a match to TRBD2. The junction had 5 bases not matched to a gene; V was cut back by 0 bases and J by 4 bases. This CDR3 region has 16 residues. In germline, CDR1 is SGHRS, CDR2 YFSETQ. In nucleotides, the CDR3 is TGCGCCAGCAGCTTGGTGACTAGCGGACTTTACAATGAGCAGTTCTTC. Amino acid sequence: CASSLVTSGLYNEQFF.

This sequence joins TRBV27 and TRBJ2-1; D is possibly TRBD1 (5 bases). This CDR3 comprises 17 residues. Per germline, CDR1 MNHEY and CDR2 SMNVEV (reference sequence). Trimming removed 2 bases from V and 5 bases from J, with 19 bases in between. Here the CDR3 reads CASSLLTASGLHNEQFF. For the CDR3, the DNA is TGTGCCAGCAGTTTACTCACGGCGTCAGGGCTTCACAATGAGCAGTTCTTC.

CDR3 in DNA: TGTGCCAGTAGTAAAGCCGGGACCTACAATGAGCAGTTCTTC. Translated, it gives CASSKAGTYNEQFF. The genes are TRBV19 and TRBJ2-1, with D possibly matching TRBD2 (5 bases). There are 14 residues in the CDR3. Germline V gene sequence: CDR1 LNHDA, CDR2 SQIVND (reference sequence). The ends were cut back, 4 bases at V and 2 bases at J, with 9 bases in the middle.

The CDR3 nucleotides are TGTGCCACCGTAGGCGGATCCGGGACCATAACGGGGAACACTGAAGCTTTCTTT. Its translation: CATVGGSGTITGNTEAFF. The chain carries TRBV11-2 and TRBJ1-1; TRBD1 might be the D (5 bases). Germline CDR1 is SGHAT and CDR2 is FQNNGV. The length of the CDR3 is 18 residues. V was cut by 10 bases and J by 1 base, with 28 bases left in between.

The V and J genes are TRBV10-3 and TRBJ2-5; the match to TRBD2 covers 8 bases. Losses at the gene ends were 2 bases for V and 4 bases for J; bases not matched to a gene: 6. CDR1 and CDR2 (germline): ENHRY, SYGVKD. The length of the CDR3 is 15 residues. The CDR3: CAISETPGGRETQYF. The CDR3, as DNA: TGTGCCATCAGTGAGACCCCGGGGGGGCGAGAGACCCAGTACTTC.

This rearrangement joins TRBV18 to TRBJ2-7, with D maybe TRBD2 (6 bases). V was clipped by 3 bases and J by 7 bases, with 19 bases between them. CDR1 KGHSH and CDR2 LQKENI come from the germline V gene. The CDR3 is 15 amino acids. This CDR3 reads CASSPGSREKSEQYF. For the CDR3, the DNA is TGTGCCAGCTCACCTGGGTCCCGGGAGAAGTCGGAGCAGTACTTC.

The chain has TRBV27 and TRBJ2-1; the match to TRBD2 covers 11 bases. V shed 2 bases and J 0 bases; nucleotides not matched to a gene: 3. From germline, CDR1 is MNHEY and CDR2 SMNVEV (reference sequence). The CDR3 runs to 17 residues. The CDR3 nucleotides read TGTGCCAGCAGTTTAAGGACTAGCGGGTCCTCCTACAATGAGCAGTTCTTC. Residues: CASSLRTSGSSYNEQFF.

The gene calls are TRBV2 and TRBJ2-3; no reliable D call. CDR3 size: 12 residues. V gave up 3 bases and J gave up 5 bases, with 6 bases separating them. Germline V gene lookup returns CDR1 SNHLY and CDR2 FYNNEI. CDR3 in DNA: TGTGCCAGCAGTGAGCAGAGAGATACGCAGTATTTT. Protein: CASSEQRDTQYF.

The genes are TRBV5-6 and TRBJ1-2, with D unresolved. In germline, CDR1 is SGHDT, CDR2 YYEEEE. The germline V and J ends were trimmed by 5 bases and 4 bases, with 9 bases remaining between them. This CDR3 has 12 residues. The CDR3 DNA is TGTGCCAGCAGTTTCGGAACCTATGGCTACACCTTC. This gives the protein CASSFGTYGYTF.

The chain carries TRBV5-4 and TRBJ1-5, with 7 nucleotides matching TRBD1. The V gene's germline CDR1 is SGHNT and CDR2 YYREEE (reference sequence). The CDR3 is made up of 14 amino acids. V shed 5 bases, J shed 3 bases, and the junction held 5 bases outside the gene matches. Written as DNA, the CDR3 is TGTGCCAGCAGTTCAGGGGGACTCAATCAGCCCCAGCATTTT. This translates into CASSSGGLNQPQHF.

V is TRBV2 and J is TRBJ2-7; perhaps TRBD2 as D (5 bases). The CDR3 runs 13 residues. V shed 1 base and J shed 5 bases, with 9 bases lying between them. Germline CDR1 is SNHLY and CDR2 is FYNNEI. The CDR3 DNA sequence: TGTGCCAGCAGTGAAGGGCCAGCGGACGAGCAGTACTTC. Protein product: CASSEGPADEQYF.